This is a list of T cell receptor beta chains from one sample in a study of T cell responses to AZD1222 COVID-19 vaccine. TCRdb's table, derived via immunoSEQ multiplex PCR, lists solely in-frame clones and lacks some. This table has around 84,000 clones, 86% appearing once. Sequences were derived from peripheral blood, sampled on day 0 of AZD1222 vaccination. The receptors here all came from an adult in good health. Both conserved end residues are part of each CDR3. The D gene is left open where the match is weak. A row's size may be missing; if present it is once, few, many or a size class.

clone size: -; V gene: TRBV18; J gene: TRBJ1-1; D gene: TRBD1; CDR3 DNA: TGTGCCAGCTCCCTTGGGACAGTTGAAGCTTTCTTT; CDR3 protein: CASSLGTVEAFF
clone size: -; V gene: TRBV4-2; J gene: TRBJ2-5; D gene: TRBD2; CDR3 DNA: TGTGCCAGCAGCCAAGATCCTCCGGGACTAGCGGGAGGAGAGACCCAGTACTTC; CDR3 protein: CASSQDPPGLAGGETQYF
clone size: -; V gene: TRBV5-4; J gene: TRBJ2-1; D gene: TRBD2; CDR3 DNA: TGTGCCAGCAGCTTGGCTAGCGGGAGATATGAGCAGTTCTTC; CDR3 protein: CASSLASGRYEQFF
clone size: -; V gene: TRBV28; J gene: TRBJ1-2; D gene: -; CDR3 DNA: TGTGCCAGCAGCCCCGGGGGCAGACGCAAGGCCTCCTATGGCTACACCTTC; CDR3 protein: CASSPGGRRKASYGYTF
clone size: -; V gene: TRBV7-2; J gene: TRBJ1-2; D gene: -; CDR3 DNA: TGTGCCAGCAGCTTACAGGGGCGGTCTAACTATGGCTACACCTTC; CDR3 protein: CASSLQGRSNYGYTF
clone size: -; V gene: TRBV5-1; J gene: TRBJ2-7; D gene: TRBD2; CDR3 DNA: TGCGCCAGCAGCTCCGGGACTAGCCGGTCCTACGAGCAGTACTTC; CDR3 protein: CASSSGTSRSYEQYF
clone size: -; V gene: TRBV28; J gene: TRBJ1-2; D gene: -; CDR3 DNA: TGTGCCAGCAACCCTTTCGGGGGCCCAAACTATGGCTACACCTTC; CDR3 protein: CASNPFGGPNYGYTF
clone size: -; V gene: TRBV7-2; J gene: TRBJ2-7; D gene: -; CDR3 DNA: TGTGCCAGCAGCTTAATCCCCTACGAGCAGTACTTC; CDR3 protein: CASSLIPYEQYF
clone size: -; V gene: TRBV20-1; J gene: TRBJ2-3; D gene: TRBD2; CDR3 DNA: TGCAGTGCTAGTTCCACTAGCGGGAGGGCAACAGATACGCAGTATTTT; CDR3 protein: CSASSTSGRATDTQYF
clone size: -; V gene: TRBV7-2; J gene: TRBJ2-1; D gene: TRBD2; CDR3 DNA: TGTGCCAGCAGCTTTTTAGCGGGGGTCCTCTACAATGAGCAGTTCTTC; CDR3 protein: CASSFLAGVLYNEQFF
clone size: -; V gene: TRBV29-1; J gene: TRBJ2-1; D gene: TRBD2; CDR3 DNA: TGCAGCGGGAGAAGCGGGGGGTCCACCTACAATGAGCAGTTCTTC; CDR3 protein: CSGRSGGSTYNEQFF
clone size: -; V gene: TRBV7-6; J gene: TRBJ2-5; D gene: -; CDR3 DNA: TGTGCCAGCAGCAGAAGCCGAGGGGGGTGGGAGACCCAGTACTTC; CDR3 protein: CASSRSRGGWETQYF
clone size: -; V gene: TRBV19; J gene: TRBJ2-1; D gene: TRBD2; CDR3 DNA: TGTGCCAGTAGTATAGCGAGCGGGATCTCCTACAATGAGCAGTTCTTC; CDR3 protein: CASSIASGISYNEQFF
clone size: -; V gene: TRBV2; J gene: TRBJ1-5; D gene: -; CDR3 DNA: TGTGCCAGCAGTGTAGAAAATCAGCCCCAGCATTTT; CDR3 protein: CASSVENQPQHF
clone size: -; V gene: TRBV4-2; J gene: TRBJ2-3; D gene: -; CDR3 DNA: TGTGCCAGCAGCCAAGATTCGGCGACAGCCTCTAGCACAGATACGCAGTATTTT; CDR3 protein: CASSQDSATASSTDTQYF
clone size: -; V gene: TRBV28; J gene: TRBJ1-6; D gene: -; CDR3 DNA: TGTGCCAGCAGTTTATGGTCCGGGGCTAAATCACCCCTCCACTTT; CDR3 protein: CASSLWSGAKSPLHF
clone size: -; V gene: TRBV19; J gene: TRBJ2-2; D gene: -; CDR3 DNA: TGTGCCAGTATCAGGAGAAACACCGGGGAGCTGTTTTTT; CDR3 protein: CASIRRNTGELFF
clone size: -; V gene: TRBV28; J gene: TRBJ1-1; D gene: -; CDR3 DNA: TGTGCCAGCAGTTCCCGATGGACTGAAGCTTTCTTT; CDR3 protein: CASSSRWTEAFF
clone size: -; V gene: TRBV24-1; J gene: TRBJ2-6; D gene: -; CDR3 DNA: TGTGCCACCATCTTGAGTCCACCGTTAGAAGGAACGAGGTGCAACGTCCTGACTTTC; CDR3 protein: CATILSPPLEGTRCNVLTF
clone size: -; V gene: TRBV5-1; J gene: TRBJ1-3; D gene: TRBD1; CDR3 DNA: TGCGCCAGCAGCTCGGGACAGAAGTACTCTGGAAACACCATATATTTT; CDR3 protein: CASSSGQKYSGNTIYF
clone size: -; V gene: TRBV10-1; J gene: TRBJ1-1; D gene: -; CDR3 DNA: TGCGCCAGCAGTTTTGGTTCCGGGACTGAAGCTTTCTTT; CDR3 protein: CASSFGSGTEAFF
clone size: -; V gene: TRBV6-4; J gene: TRBJ2-3; D gene: -; CDR3 DNA: TGTGCCAGCAGTGACTCAGGCGGGGGCACAGATACGCAGTATTTT; CDR3 protein: CASSDSGGGTDTQYF
clone size: -; V gene: TRBV4-1; J gene: TRBJ2-5; D gene: -; CDR3 DNA: TGCGCCAGCAGCCAAGATGGCGGACCCCGAGGGGAGACCCAGTACTTC; CDR3 protein: CASSQDGGPRGETQYF
clone size: -; V gene: TRBV28; J gene: TRBJ2-7; D gene: TRBD2; CDR3 DNA: TGTGCCAGCAGTCCGCGAGGAGCGGGACGCTACGAGCAGTACTTC; CDR3 protein: CASSPRGAGRYEQYF
clone size: -; V gene: TRBV4-3; J gene: TRBJ2-1; D gene: -; CDR3 DNA: TGCGCCAGCAGCCAAGATCTCCCAGGACAGTACAATGAGCAGTTCTTC; CDR3 protein: CASSQDLPGQYNEQFF
clone size: -; V gene: TRBV10-1; J gene: TRBJ2-5; D gene: TRBD2; CDR3 DNA: TGCGCCAGCAGTGATGGGCTAGCGGGGGGGCAAGAGACCCAGTACTTC; CDR3 protein: CASSDGLAGGQETQYF
clone size: -; V gene: TRBV11-3; J gene: TRBJ2-1; D gene: -; CDR3 DNA: TGTGCCAGCAGCTCTAATCTAGGTTCCAATGAGCAGTTCTTC; CDR3 protein: CASSSNLGSNEQFF
clone size: -; V gene: TRBV7-2; J gene: TRBJ2-1; D gene: -; CDR3 DNA: TGTGCCAGCAGCCAAACCCGGGGTTTGGACTACAATGAGCAGTTCTTC; CDR3 protein: CASSQTRGLDYNEQFF
clone size: -; V gene: TRBV30; J gene: TRBJ1-4; D gene: -; CDR3 DNA: TGTGCCTGGAGTCTCGGGGCTAATGAAAAACTGTTTTTT; CDR3 protein: CAWSLGANEKLFF
clone size: -; V gene: TRBV5-1; J gene: TRBJ1-2; D gene: -; CDR3 DNA: TGCGCCAGCAGCTTGGTTGGGGCAGTCAGTGGGGTTGGCTACACCTTC; CDR3 protein: CASSLVGAVSGVGYTF
clone size: -; V gene: TRBV5-5; J gene: TRBJ2-7; D gene: TRBD2; CDR3 DNA: TGTGCCAGCAGCTTAGGGGTAGTGACTAGCGGGAGACTCGGCTACGAGCAGTACTTC; CDR3 protein: CASSLGVVTSGRLGYEQYF
clone size: few; V gene: TRBV7-6; J gene: TRBJ2-7; D gene: TRBD2; CDR3 DNA: TGTGCCAGCAGCCTAGGGACTAGCAACTACGAGCAGTACTTC; CDR3 protein: CASSLGTSNYEQYF
clone size: -; V gene: TRBV5-1; J gene: TRBJ2-1; D gene: TRBD2; CDR3 DNA: TGCGCCAGCAGCTTGTATACTAGCGGGGTCAATGAGCAGTTCTTC; CDR3 protein: CASSLYTSGVNEQFF
clone size: -; V gene: TRBV2; J gene: TRBJ2-2; D gene: TRBD1; CDR3 DNA: TGTGCCAGCAGTGCCAGGGGGATCGCCGGGGAGCTGTTTTTT; CDR3 protein: CASSARGIAGELFF
clone size: few; V gene: TRBV6-5; J gene: TRBJ1-1; D gene: TRBD1; CDR3 DNA: TGTGCCAGCAGTTTCGAGGGGGCGCGCACTGAAGCTTTCTTT; CDR3 protein: CASSFEGARTEAFF
clone size: -; V gene: TRBV10-2; J gene: TRBJ1-1; D gene: TRBD1; CDR3 DNA: TGCGCCAGCAGTTCGGGACAGGCTGTCACTGAAGCTTTCTTT; CDR3 protein: CASSSGQAVTEAFF
clone size: -; V gene: TRBV9; J gene: TRBJ1-3; D gene: -; CDR3 DNA: TGTGCCAGCGCGTCGAGCGGTTCCTCTGGAAACACCATATATTTT; CDR3 protein: CASASSGSSGNTIYF
clone size: -; V gene: TRBV10-3; J gene: TRBJ2-7; D gene: TRBD2; CDR3 DNA: TGTGCCATCAGTGCAGCTAGCGGGGGTTCCTACGAGCAGTACTTC; CDR3 protein: CAISAASGGSYEQYF
clone size: -; V gene: TRBV11-2; J gene: TRBJ2-4; D gene: TRBD2; CDR3 DNA: TGTGCCAGCAGCCTCCAGACTAGCGGGGCCAACATTCAGTACTTC; CDR3 protein: CASSLQTSGANIQYF
clone size: -; V gene: TRBV6-2/TRBV6-3; J gene: TRBJ2-2; D gene: TRBD2; CDR3 DNA: TGTGCCAGCAGTTCAAGGACTAGCGCGAACACCGGGGAGCTGTTTTTT; CDR3 protein: CASSSRTSANTGELFF
clone size: -; V gene: TRBV2; J gene: TRBJ1-2; D gene: -; CDR3 DNA: TGTGCCAGCAGTGCCCCTCAACGCGGGTATGGCTACACCTTC; CDR3 protein: CASSAPQRGYGYTF
clone size: -; V gene: TRBV30; J gene: TRBJ2-5; D gene: TRBD2; CDR3 DNA: TGTGCCTGGAGTGATGAGCGGGGACAAGAGACCCAGTACTTC; CDR3 protein: CAWSDERGQETQYF
clone size: -; V gene: TRBV7-2; J gene: TRBJ2-7; D gene: TRBD2; CDR3 DNA: TGTGCCAGCAGCCCGCAGCGGGAGACCTACGAGCAGTACTTC; CDR3 protein: CASSPQRETYEQYF
clone size: -; V gene: TRBV4-3; J gene: TRBJ1-1; D gene: -; CDR3 DNA: TGCGCCAGCAGCCAAGACAGAAACACTGAAGCTTTCTTT; CDR3 protein: CASSQDRNTEAFF
clone size: -; V gene: TRBV6-5; J gene: TRBJ1-1; D gene: -; CDR3 DNA: TGTGCCAGCAAAGGGGGGCCCACTGAAGCTTTCTTT; CDR3 protein: CASKGGPTEAFF
clone size: -; V gene: TRBV5-4; J gene: TRBJ1-2; D gene: -; CDR3 DNA: TGTGCCAGCAGCTTGGGGGACCGTGGGCAGGGGTTCTATGGCTACACCTTC; CDR3 protein: CASSLGDRGQGFYGYTF
clone size: -; V gene: TRBV30; J gene: TRBJ2-2; D gene: -; CDR3 DNA: TGTGCCTGGAGTGTTTACACCGGGGAGCTGTTTTTT; CDR3 protein: CAWSVYTGELFF
clone size: -; V gene: TRBV5-4; J gene: TRBJ2-5; D gene: TRBD2; CDR3 DNA: TGTGCCAGCAGCTTCAGCGGGAGGTTTGAGACCCAGTACTTC; CDR3 protein: CASSFSGRFETQYF
clone size: -; V gene: TRBV12-3/TRBV12-4; J gene: TRBJ2-7; D gene: -; CDR3 DNA: TGTGCCAGCAGTTTAGTTAGCTCCTACGAGCAGTACTTC; CDR3 protein: CASSLVSSYEQYF
clone size: -; V gene: TRBV27; J gene: TRBJ2-7; D gene: -; CDR3 DNA: TGTGCCAGCAGTTTACTGGGGGACGAGCAGTACTTC; CDR3 protein: CASSLLGDEQYF
clone size: -; V gene: TRBV27; J gene: TRBJ1-2; D gene: TRBD1; CDR3 DNA: TGTGCCAGCAGGTTGGACAGGAACTATGGCTACACCTTC; CDR3 protein: CASRLDRNYGYTF
clone size: -; V gene: TRBV7-2; J gene: TRBJ2-2; D gene: -; CDR3 DNA: TGTGCCAGCAGCTTATTAAGAGGATCCGGGGAGCTGTTTTTT; CDR3 protein: CASSLLRGSGELFF
clone size: -; V gene: TRBV7-2; J gene: TRBJ2-7; D gene: TRBD1; CDR3 DNA: TGTGCCAGCAGCCCAAGGACAGGGGGGACTAGTGACTACGAGCAGTACTTC; CDR3 protein: CASSPRTGGTSDYEQYF
clone size: -; V gene: TRBV18; J gene: TRBJ2-5; D gene: -; CDR3 DNA: TGTGCCAGCTCACCGGCACCGTCTCAAGAGACCCAGTACTTC; CDR3 protein: CASSPAPSQETQYF
clone size: -; V gene: TRBV6-2/TRBV6-3; J gene: TRBJ1-6; D gene: -; CDR3 DNA: TGTGCCAGCAGTTTAGGGGATTCACCCCTCCACTTT; CDR3 protein: CASSLGDSPLHF
clone size: -; V gene: TRBV14; J gene: TRBJ2-3; D gene: TRBD1; CDR3 DNA: TGTGCCAGCAGCCCAGTCAGGGGGTCAGGCACAGATACGCAGTATTTT; CDR3 protein: CASSPVRGSGTDTQYF
clone size: -; V gene: TRBV2; J gene: TRBJ2-1; D gene: TRBD2; CDR3 DNA: TGTGCCAGCAGACTAGCGGGTAATGAGCAGTTCTTC; CDR3 protein: CASRLAGNEQFF
clone size: -; V gene: TRBV4-3; J gene: TRBJ2-6; D gene: -; CDR3 DNA: TGCGCCAGCAGCCACCCACAGGGTTCCCCTGGGGCCAACGTCCTGACTTTC; CDR3 protein: CASSHPQGSPGANVLTF
clone size: -; V gene: TRBV5-1; J gene: TRBJ1-2; D gene: TRBD1; CDR3 DNA: TGCGCCAGCAGCTACCATAGAGGGGGCACTGGCTATGGCTACACCTTC; CDR3 protein: CASSYHRGGTGYGYTF
clone size: -; V gene: TRBV6-5; J gene: TRBJ1-5; D gene: -; CDR3 DNA: TGTGCCTCCCCCCCTAATAGCAATCAGCCCCAGCATTTT; CDR3 protein: CASPPNSNQPQHF